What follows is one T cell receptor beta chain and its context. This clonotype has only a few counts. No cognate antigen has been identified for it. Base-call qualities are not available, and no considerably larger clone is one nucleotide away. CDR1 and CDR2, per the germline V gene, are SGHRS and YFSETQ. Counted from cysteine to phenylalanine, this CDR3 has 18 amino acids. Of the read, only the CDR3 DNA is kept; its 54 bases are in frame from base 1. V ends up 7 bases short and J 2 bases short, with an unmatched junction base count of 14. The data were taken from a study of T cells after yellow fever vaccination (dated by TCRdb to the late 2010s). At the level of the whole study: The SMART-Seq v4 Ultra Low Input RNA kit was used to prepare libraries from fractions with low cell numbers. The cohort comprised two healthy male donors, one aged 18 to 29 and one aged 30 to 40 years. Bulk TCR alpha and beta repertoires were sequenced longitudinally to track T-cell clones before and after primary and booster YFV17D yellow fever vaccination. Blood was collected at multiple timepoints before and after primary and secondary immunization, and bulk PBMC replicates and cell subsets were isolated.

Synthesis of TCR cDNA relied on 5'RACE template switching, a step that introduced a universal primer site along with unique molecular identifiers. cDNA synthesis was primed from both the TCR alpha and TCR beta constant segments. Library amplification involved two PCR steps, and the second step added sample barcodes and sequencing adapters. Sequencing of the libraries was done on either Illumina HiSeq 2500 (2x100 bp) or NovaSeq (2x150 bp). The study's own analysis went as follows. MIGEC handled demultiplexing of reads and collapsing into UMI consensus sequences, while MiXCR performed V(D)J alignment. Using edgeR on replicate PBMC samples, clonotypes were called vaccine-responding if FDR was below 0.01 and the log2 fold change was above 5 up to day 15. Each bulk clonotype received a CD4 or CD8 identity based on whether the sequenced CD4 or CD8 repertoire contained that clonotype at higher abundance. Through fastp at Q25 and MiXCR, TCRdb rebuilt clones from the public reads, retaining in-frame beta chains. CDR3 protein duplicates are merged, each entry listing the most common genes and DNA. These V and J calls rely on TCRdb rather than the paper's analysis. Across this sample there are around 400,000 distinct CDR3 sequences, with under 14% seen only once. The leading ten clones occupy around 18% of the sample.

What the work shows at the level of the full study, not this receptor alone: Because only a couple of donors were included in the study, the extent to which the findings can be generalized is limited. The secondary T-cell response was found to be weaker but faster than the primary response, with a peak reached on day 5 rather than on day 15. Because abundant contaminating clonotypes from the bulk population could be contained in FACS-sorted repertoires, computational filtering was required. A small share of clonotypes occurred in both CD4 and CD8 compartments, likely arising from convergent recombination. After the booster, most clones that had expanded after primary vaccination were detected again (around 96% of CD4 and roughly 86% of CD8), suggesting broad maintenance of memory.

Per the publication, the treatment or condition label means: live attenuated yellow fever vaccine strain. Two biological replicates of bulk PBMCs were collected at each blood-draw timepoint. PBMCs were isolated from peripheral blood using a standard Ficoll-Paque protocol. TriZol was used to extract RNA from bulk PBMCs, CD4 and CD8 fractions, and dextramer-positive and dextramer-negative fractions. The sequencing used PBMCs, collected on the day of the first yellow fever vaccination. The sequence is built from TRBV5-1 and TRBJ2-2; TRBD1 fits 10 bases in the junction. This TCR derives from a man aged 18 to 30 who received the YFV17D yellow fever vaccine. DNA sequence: TGCGCCAGCTACAGGACAGGGGGAATTGCCTTAAACACCGGGGAGCTGTTTTTT. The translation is CASYRTGGIALNTGELFF.